This TCR beta chain emerged from a study of blood T cells in healthy people across ages. The trim removed 4 bases at V and 2 bases at J, leaving 5 bases unmatched. The germline V gene has CDR1 MNHEY and CDR2 SVGEGT. CDR3 size: 18 residues. This clonotype was counted a few times. Each donor's blood draw was ten milliliters of peripheral blood. The use of a sample-barcoded 5' primer and a J-beta primer mix characterized a second PCR of roughly 6 to 11 cycles. From the 5' RACE reads, TCRdb called clonotypes with MiXCR, one entry per CDR3 protein. This table has about 1,000,000 distinct CDR3 sequences, more than 35% appearing once.

Sample: blood. The V and J genes are TRBV6-2 or TRBV6-3 and TRBJ2-2, with TRBD2 matching 15 bases. The TCR sequence derives from an older woman in good health. The CDR3 region is CASSFRTSGRGNTGELFF. The CDR3 DNA is TGTGCCAGCAGTTTTCGGACTAGCGGGAGGGGAAACACCGGGGAGCTGTTTTTT.